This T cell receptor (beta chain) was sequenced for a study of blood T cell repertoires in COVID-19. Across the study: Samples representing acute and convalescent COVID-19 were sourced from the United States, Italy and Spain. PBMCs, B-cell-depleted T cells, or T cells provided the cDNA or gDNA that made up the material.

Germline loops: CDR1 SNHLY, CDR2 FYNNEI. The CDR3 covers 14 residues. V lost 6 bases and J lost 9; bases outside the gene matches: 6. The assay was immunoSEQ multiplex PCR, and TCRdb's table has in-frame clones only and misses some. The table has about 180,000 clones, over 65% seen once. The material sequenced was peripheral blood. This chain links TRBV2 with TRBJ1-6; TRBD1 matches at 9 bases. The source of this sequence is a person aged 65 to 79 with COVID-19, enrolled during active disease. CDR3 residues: CASRDRGEVSPLHF. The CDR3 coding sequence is TGTGCCAGCAGGGACAGGGGCGAGGTTTCACCCCTCCACTTT.